This T cell receptor (beta chain) came from a study of T cells in Graves' hyperthyroidism and ophthalmopathy. Study findings and constraints: Before onset, by a median of around six months, the model predicted ophthalmopathy. Blood shared most expanded thyroid clonotypes above 0.001.

This clonotype was seen a handful of times. Its antigen is not known. Authors of the study amplified TCR beta CDR3 regions from RNA transcripts. The TCR CDR3 first-round RT-PCR relied on the HTBI primer set. TCRdb recomputed calls from the multiplex PCR reads with MiXCR, one row per CDR3 protein. The sample has hundreds of thousands of distinct CDR3 sequences, approximately 14% seen once. The CDR3 length is 16 residues. From germline, CDR1 is MNHNY and CDR2 SVGAGI (reference sequence). V was clipped by 1 base and J by 7 bases, with 17 bases between them. Hyperthyroidism in the patients, aged 18 to 65, was newly diagnosed and under 2 months in duration. Extraction of PBMCs used 8.5 to 10 ml of fresh peripheral blood.

Input material: blood. This sequence was found in a young woman with Graves' hyperthyroidism. The rearrangement links TRBV6-6 to TRBJ1-3, with D perhaps matching TRBD1 (6 bases). In DNA form, the CDR3 reads TGTGCCAGCAGTTACTTGAGGGACATAAAGTACAACACCATATATTTT. Its protein is CASSYLRDIKYNTIYF.